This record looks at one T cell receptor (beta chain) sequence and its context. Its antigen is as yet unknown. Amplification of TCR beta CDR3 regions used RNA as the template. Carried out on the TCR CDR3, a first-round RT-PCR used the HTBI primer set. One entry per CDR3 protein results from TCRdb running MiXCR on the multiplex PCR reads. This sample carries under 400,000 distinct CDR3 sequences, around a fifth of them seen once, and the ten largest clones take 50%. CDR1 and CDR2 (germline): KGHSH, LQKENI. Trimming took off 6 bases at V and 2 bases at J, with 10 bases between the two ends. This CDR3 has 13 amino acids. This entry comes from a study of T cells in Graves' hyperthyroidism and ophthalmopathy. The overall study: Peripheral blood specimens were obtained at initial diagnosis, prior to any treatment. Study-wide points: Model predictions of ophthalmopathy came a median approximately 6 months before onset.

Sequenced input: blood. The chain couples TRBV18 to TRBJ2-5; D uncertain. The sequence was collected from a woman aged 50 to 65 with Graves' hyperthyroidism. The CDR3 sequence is CASSPVGQETQYF. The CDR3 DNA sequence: TGTGCCAGCTCCCCGGTGGGACAAGAGACCCAGTACTTC.